The 30 T cell receptor beta chains in this list originate from one sample, sequenced in a study of identifying expanded T cells in peripheral blood. The data were produced by immunoSEQ multiplex PCR, yet TCRdb's version contains in-frame clones alone and is incomplete. In the table there are approximately 110,000 clones, less than 90% of which are singletons. Sequencing used blood. Every receptor here comes from a person aged 18 to 69 in good health.

The V gene is TRBV7-3, the J gene TRBJ2-3; 8 nucleotides agree with TRBD2. Trimming took 5 bases from V and 2 from J; bases not matched to a gene: 9. Germline CDR1 is SGHTA and CDR2 is FQGTGA. The CDR3 is 16 amino acids. CDR3 coding DNA: TGTGCCAGCAGCCCAGAACCGGGAGGGATCACAGATACGCAGTATTTT. Encoded protein: CASSPEPGGITDTQYF. The whole variable domain, filled in from reference TRBV7-3 and TRBJ2-3, reads GAGVSQTPSNKVTEKGKYVELRCDPISGHTALYWYRQSLGQGPEFLIYFQGTGAADDSGLPNDRFFAVRPEGSVSTLKIQRTERGDSAVYLCASSPEPGGITDTQYFGPGTRLTVL.

The chain joins TRBV29-1 to TRBJ2-3; 7 bases are a match to TRBD2. With V trimmed by 1 base and J by 1 base, 2 bases remained unmatched. The CDR3 length is 14 residues. Germline V gene sequence: CDR1 SQVTM, CDR2 ANQGSEA. CDR3 protein: CSVEGGGGTDTQYF. The CDR3 DNA sequence: TGCAGCGTTGAAGGGGGGGGAGGCACAGATACGCAGTATTTT.

The chain carries TRBV2 and TRBJ2-5, with a tentative D call TRBD1 (5 bases). Germline-derived CDR1 and CDR2 are SNHLY and FYNNEI. This CDR3 is 11 amino acids long. Trimming shortened V by 8 bases and J by 4 bases, and 8 bases separated the two germline ends. CDR3: CASGQGETQYF. The CDR3 DNA reads as TGTGCCAGCGGTCAGGGAGAGACCCAGTACTTC.

This clone was counted a single time. The rearrangement links TRBV5-6 to TRBJ1-1; maybe TRBD1 (5 bases). Germline-derived CDR1 and CDR2 are SGHDT and YYEEEE. V was pared by 3 bases and J by 2 bases, with 14 bases between. The CDR3 has 15 amino acids. The CDR3 DNA reads as TGTGCCAGCAGCTCGAAGGGGCGGGAAAACACTGAAGCTTTCTTT. This gives the protein CASSSKGRENTEAFF.

The rearrangement links TRBV2 to TRBJ2-5, with TRBD1 matching 9 bases. Trimming at V came to 4 bases and at J to 7 bases, leaving 10 bases not matched to a gene. CDR3 length equals 15 residues. From germline, CDR1 is SNHLY and CDR2 FYNNEI. The chain's CDR3 is CASSVGRQGVGTQYF. The CDR3 coding sequence is TGTGCCAGCAGTGTGGGGCGACAGGGGGTCGGGACCCAGTACTTC.

The V and J genes are TRBV2 and TRBJ2-7; D perhaps matches TRBD2 (6 bases). V was shortened by 4 bases and J by 6 bases, with 19 bases between the two germline ends. This CDR3 has 15 amino acids. Germline lookup yields CDR1 SNHLY and CDR2 FYNNEI. CDR3 coding DNA: TGTGCCAGCAGTGTGTCCCAGACTAGAGTCGGCGAGCAGTACTTC. As protein: CASSVSQTRVGEQYF.

This clone was observed once. CDR3 nucleotides: TGTGCTAGTGGTTTGGTAACAGCGGGAGTTAATGAGCAGTTCTTC. Its protein product is CASGLVTAGVNEQFF. This rearrangement joins TRBV12-5 to TRBJ2-1; 8 positions match TRBD2. With 0 bases clipped from V and 7 bases from J, the junction kept 5 bases outside the gene matches. CDR1 and CDR2 (germline): LGHNT, FRNRAP. This CDR3 has 15 residues.

The rearrangement links TRBV5-6 to TRBJ2-1, with 11 bases that match TRBD2. This CDR3 comprises 17 residues. Germline CDR1 reads SGHDT; CDR2 reads YYEEEE. The V gene end was trimmed by 0 bases and the J gene end by 7 bases; junction bases not matched to a gene: 9. The CDR3 protein is CASSLGKLAGARNEQFF. The CDR3 DNA reads as TGTGCCAGCAGCTTGGGAAAACTAGCGGGAGCCCGGAATGAGCAGTTCTTC.

This sequence joins TRBV9 and TRBJ2-5; 7 bases match TRBD2. Germline V gene data show CDR1 as SGDLS and CDR2 as YYNGEE. V shed 3 bases and J 2 bases; nucleotides not matched to a gene: 13. The CDR3 totals 17 residues. The CDR3 DNA reads as TGTGCCAGCAGCGGAGCCCGCGGGGGTAGCGCTCAAGAGACCCAGTACTTC. Encoded protein: CASSGARGGSAQETQYF.

The CDR3 here is CASKPDERSYEQYF. The CDR3 nucleotides read TGTGCCAGCAAACCTGACGAACGGTCCTACGAGCAGTACTTC. The chain uses TRBV6-4 and TRBJ2-7; D remains ambiguous. The CDR3 runs to 14 residues. Germline V gene data show CDR1 as MRHNA and CDR2 as SNTAGT. Deletions cut 7 bases from V and 1 base from J, with 14 bases between.

This clone was detected a few times. The chain uses TRBV9 and TRBJ1-2, with D perhaps TRBD1 (5 bases). This CDR3 has 14 residues. V dropped 0 bases and J dropped 4 bases, with 10 bases sitting between them. CDR1 is SGDLS and CDR2 is YYNGEE in the germline V gene. CDR3: CASSVAGDGYGYTF. CDR3 coding DNA: TGTGCCAGCAGCGTAGCGGGGGACGGCTATGGCTACACCTTC.

V gene TRBV19 combines with J gene TRBJ1-1; D gene uncertain. V lost 5 bases to trimming and J lost 1 base, with 14 bases between them. Looked up from germline, CDR1 is LNHDA and CDR2 is SQIVND (reference sequence). The CDR3 spans 15 residues. DNA of the CDR3: TGTGCCAGTAGTGCTCTTTATCTCTCGAACACTGAAGCTTTCTTT. Its protein product is CASSALYLSNTEAFF.

The chain combines TRBV7-2 with TRBJ2-7, with no clear D. Germline V gene sequence: CDR1 SGHTA, CDR2 FQGNSA. The CDR3 covers 13 residues. The V end was cut by 1 base, the J end by 2 bases, with 6 bases between. Here the CDR3 DNA reads TGTGCCAGCAGCTTAGGGGCGACCTACGAGCAGTACTTC. This encodes CASSLGATYEQYF. Full variable domain (remainder filled in from reference TRBV7-2 and TRBJ2-7): GAGVSQSPSNKVTEKGKDVELRCDPISGHTALYWYRQSLGQGLEFLIYFQGNSAPDKSGLPSDRFSAERTGGSVSTLTIQRTQQEDSAVYLCASSLGATYEQYFGPGTRLTVT.

This chain links TRBV18 with TRBJ1-1; 7 nucleotides agree with TRBD1. The CDR3 extends over 14 amino acids. V lost 4 bases to trimming and J lost 4 bases; unmatched junction nucleotides: 6. CDR1 is KGHSH, CDR2 LQKENI, per germline. Written as DNA, the CDR3 is TGTGCCAGCTCACGACAGGGAAGCACCACTGAAGCTTTCTTT. Protein sequence: CASSRQGSTTEAFF.

The chain carries TRBV6-5 and TRBJ1-6; D remains ambiguous. CDR1 is MNHEY, CDR2 SVGAGI, per germline. V lost 3 bases to trimming and J lost 7 bases, with 10 bases between them. There are 14 residues in the CDR3. In DNA, the CDR3 is TGTGCCAGCAGTTATGGTCTCAGCAATTCACCCCTCCACTTT. This codes for CASSYGLSNSPLHF.

J is TRBJ1-1 and V is TRBV28; D call uncertain. Per germline, CDR1 MDHEN and CDR2 SYDVKM. The CDR3 covers 13 residues. The V and J ends lost 4 bases and 6 bases respectively, with 12 bases between them. CDR3: CASSWKVGAEAFF. The CDR3 region has the DNA TGTGCCAGCAGTTGGAAGGTCGGCGCTGAAGCTTTCTTT.

CDR3 loop: CASSLERGEETQYF. Here the CDR3 DNA reads TGCGCCAGCAGCTTGGAGCGGGGGGAAGAGACCCAGTACTTC. The chain links TRBV5-1 to TRBJ2-5, with 9 bases fitting TRBD2. The V segment lost 0 bases and the J segment 3 bases; nucleotides outside the gene matches: 0. In germline, CDR1 is SGHRS, CDR2 YFSETQ. CDR3 length equals 14 residues.

The chain links TRBV6-1 to TRBJ1-2; weak D call: TRBD1 (6 bases). V gave up 2 bases and J gave up 2 bases, with 9 bases separating them. Germline V lookup: CDR1 MNHNS, CDR2 SASEGT. This CDR3 comprises 14 residues. This CDR3 reads CASSESGQNYGYTF. The CDR3 nucleotides are TGTGCCAGCAGTGAATCAGGACAGAACTATGGCTACACCTTC.

This chain connects TRBV5-5 to TRBJ1-3, with D perhaps matching TRBD1 (6 bases). V was shortened by 5 bases and J by 1 base, with 16 bases between the two germline ends. CDR1 SGHKS and CDR2 YYEKEE come from the germline V gene (reference sequence). The CDR3 runs 16 residues. Written as DNA, the CDR3 is TGTGCCAGCAGACCCACAGGGACAATATCTGGAAACACCATATATTTT. Protein product: CASRPTGTISGNTIYF. Full variable domain (rest looked up from reference TRBV5-5 and TRBJ1-3): DAGVTQSPTHLIKTRGQQVTLRCSPISGHKSVSWYQQVLGQGPQFIFQYYEKEERGRGNFPDRFSARQFPNYSSELNVNALLLGDSALYLCASRPTGTISGNTIYFGEGSWLTVV.

In this sample, this clone turned up once. The V gene is TRBV30, the J gene TRBJ1-3; 7 nucleotides agree with TRBD1. This CDR3 is built from 15 residues. Trimming at V came to 2 bases and at J to 0 bases, leaving 4 bases not matched to a gene. Germline V gives CDR1 GTSNPN, CDR2 SVGIG (reference sequence). The CDR3 spells CAWSRDRVSGNTIYF. The CDR3 region has the DNA TGTGCCTGGAGTCGGGACAGAGTCTCTGGAAACACCATATATTTT. The full variable domain, rest sourced from reference TRBV30 and TRBJ1-3, is SQTIHQWPATLVQPVGSPLSLECTVEGTSNPNLYWYRQAAGRGLQLLFYSVGIGQISSEVPQNLSASRPQDRQFILSSKKLLLSDSGFYLCAWSRDRVSGNTIYFGEGSWLTVV.

The V and J genes are TRBV5-1 and TRBJ1-1; a possible D gene is TRBD1 (5 bases). There are 14 residues in the CDR3. Germline V gene lookup returns CDR1 SGHRS and CDR2 YFSETQ. V was pared by 1 base and J by 4 bases, with 11 bases between. Written as DNA, the CDR3 is TGCGCCAGCAGCTTGACCAGGGCGGCCACTGAAGCTTTCTTT. Encoded protein: CASSLTRAATEAFF.

The chain combines TRBV5-5 with TRBJ1-2, with TRBD1 identical over 8 bases. The CDR3 is made up of 13 amino acids. Trimming took 4 bases from V and 8 from J; bases not matched to a gene: 7. Germline assignment: CDR1 SGHKS and CDR2 YYEKEE (reference sequence). CDR3 DNA sequence: TGTGCCAGCAGCGTATGGGGACAGGACGGCTACACCTTC. As protein: CASSVWGQDGYTF.

The chain combines TRBV28 with TRBJ2-7; D assignment may be TRBD1 or TRBD2 (6 bases each). V was shortened by 2 bases and J by 0 bases, with 8 bases between the two germline ends. Per germline, CDR1 MDHEN and CDR2 SYDVKM. The CDR3 runs to 14 residues. The CDR3 spells CASSLEGGSYEQYF. In nucleotides, the CDR3 is TGTGCCAGCAGTTTAGAGGGGGGCTCCTACGAGCAGTACTTC.

The chain carries TRBV9 and TRBJ2-1; TRBD2 matches 10 bases. Germline V gives CDR1 SGDLS, CDR2 YYNGEE. This CDR3 is built from 16 residues. Germline trimming cut 0 bases from V and 7 bases from J; bases unmatched to any gene: 7. DNA of the CDR3: TGTGCCAGCAGCGTAGCTGGCAGCGGGGGGGCGAATGAGCAGTTCTTC. As protein: CASSVAGSGGANEQFF.

V gene TRBV6-5 combines with J gene TRBJ1-6; D is unclear. Between the trimmed V and J ends, which lost 0 bases and 8 bases, there was a span of 5 bases. CDR3 length equals 13 residues. Germline CDR1 is MNHEY and CDR2 is SVGAGI. CDR3 in amino acids: CASSYSTYSPLHF. The DNA for the CDR3 is TGTGCCAGCAGTTACTCGACCTATTCACCCCTCCACTTT.

The chain has TRBV29-1 and TRBJ2-7, with 7 nucleotides matching TRBD1. Trimming cost V 4 bases and J 5 bases; bases outside gene matches: 11. The CDR3 sequence is 14 residues long. The germline V gene encodes CDR1 SQVTM and CDR2 ANQGSEA. The chain's CDR3 is CSVARGTAMHEQYF. The DNA for the CDR3 is TGCAGCGTTGCCCGAGGGACAGCAATGCACGAGCAGTACTTC.

The chain has TRBV18 and TRBJ1-1, with 7 bases matching TRBD1. This CDR3 is 15 amino acids long. Losses at the gene ends were 1 base for V and 5 bases for J; bases not matched to a gene: 7. Germline-derived CDR1 and CDR2 are KGHSH and LQKENI. The CDR3 spells CASSPRGQLRTEAFF. For the CDR3, the DNA is TGTGCCAGCTCACCACGGGGACAGTTGCGGACTGAAGCTTTCTTT.

The chain has TRBV11-3 and TRBJ2-7; the D gene is possibly TRBD2 (6 bases). V was pared by 11 bases and J by 5 bases, with 16 bases between. CDR1 and CDR2 from the germline V gene are SGHNT and YENEEA. CDR3 size: 12 residues. In DNA, the CDR3 is TGTGCCTCCTCCTCCGGGGGAGACGAGCAGTACTTC. Translation: CASSSGGDEQYF.

This clone has just a few counts. The same CDR3 arises from other DNA sequences in this sample as well. The rearrangement links TRBV2 to TRBJ1-2; 7 bases fit TRBD1. CDR1 and CDR2 (germline): SNHLY, FYNNEI. Unmatched junction bases numbered 6, after V lost 6 bases and J lost 5 bases. The CDR3 is 13 residues long. CDR3 region: CASRGDSVYGYTF. CDR3 sequence (DNA): TGTGCCAGCAGGGGGGACAGCGTTTATGGCTACACCTTC.

This chain connects TRBV19 to TRBJ2-7, with 9 bases matching TRBD1. The CDR3 extends over 14 amino acids. V was clipped by 4 bases and J by 1 base; unmatched bases: 2. The V gene's germline CDR1 is LNHDA and CDR2 SQIVND (reference sequence). The CDR3 is CASSTTGGSYEQYF. The CDR3 nucleotides are TGTGCCAGTAGTACGACAGGGGGGTCCTACGAGCAGTACTTC.